Shown below are 18 T cell receptor beta chains from a single sample sequenced in a study of blood T cell repertoires in COVID-19. Assay used: immunoSEQ multiplex PCR; TCRdb lists only in-frame clones, some missing. The table records under 250,000 clones, 84% of them present only once. Sequences were obtained from peripheral blood. The source of these receptors is a woman in her 50s with active or convalescent COVID-19.

The gene calls are TRBV9 and TRBJ2-7, with D maybe TRBD2 (6 bases). Germline V gives CDR1 SGDLS, CDR2 YYNGEE. The CDR3 consists of 14 residues. Trimming shortened V by 2 bases and J by 2 bases, and 11 bases separated the two germline ends. The CDR3 loop reads CASSVRDSPYEQYF. The CDR3 DNA sequence: TGTGCCAGCAGCGTCCGGGACTCACCCTACGAGCAGTACTTC.

The chain carries TRBV3-1 (or the pseudogene TRBV3-2) and TRBJ1-5; D unclear. The CDR3 extends over 15 amino acids. Germline lookup yields CDR1 LGHDT and CDR2 YNNKEL (reference sequence). The V gene lost 1 base and the J gene lost 4 bases, with 11 bases spanning the gap. As DNA, the CDR3 is TGTGCCAGCAGCCAAGGGGCCTCTAATAATCAGCCCCAGCATTTT. This codes for CASSQGASNNQPQHF.

The CDR3 nucleotides are TGTGCCAGCAGCCCGGGACAGTCAAGAGTAGATACGCAGTATTTT. Encoded protein: CASSPGQSRVDTQYF. This chain connects TRBV7-9 to TRBJ2-3; 7 positions match TRBD1. The CDR3 extends over 15 amino acids. Germline V CDR1 and CDR2: SEHNR, FQNEAQ (reference sequence). The ends lost 5 bases at V and 5 bases at J; junction bases unmatched: 10.

The chain employs TRBV5-4 and TRBJ1-2, with unresolved D. Germline CDR1 reads SGHNT; CDR2 reads YYREEE (reference sequence). The CDR3 sequence is 13 residues long. Trimming removed 4 bases at V and 1 base at J, with 8 bases between. CDR3 region: CASSTTRNYGYTF. DNA for the CDR3: TGTGCCAGCAGCACGACACGTAACTATGGCTACACCTTC.

This rearrangement joins TRBV13 to TRBJ2-3; tentatively, D is TRBD2 (6 bases). The CDR3 covers 16 residues. Trimming pared 5 bases from V and 4 bases from J, leaving 19 bases between. Germline V gene data show CDR1 as PRHDT and CDR2 as FYEKMQ (reference sequence). The CDR3 sequence: CASSHWVGSGADTQYF. The CDR3 nucleotides are TGTGCCAGCAGCCATTGGGTGGGTAGCGGAGCAGATACGCAGTATTTT.

The chain employs TRBV10-2 and TRBJ2-3; TRBD1 matches 7 bases. The CDR3 length is 13 residues. From germline, CDR1 is WSHSY and CDR2 SAAADI. The V and J ends lost 8 bases and 2 bases, in that order; junction bases with no gene match: 4. The CDR3 is CASPDRFTDTQYF. CDR3 coding DNA: TGCGCCAGCCCGGACAGGTTCACAGATACGCAGTATTTT.

The V gene is TRBV6-4, the J gene TRBJ2-3, with D tentatively TRBD1 (5 bases). The CDR3 length is 14 residues. Trimming pared 0 bases from V and 6 bases from J, leaving 10 bases between. Germline CDR1 and CDR2: MRHNA and SNTAGT. In nucleotides, the CDR3 is TGTGCCAGCAGTGACTCCAGGGCGGCGGATACGCAGTATTTT. Translating gives CASSDSRAADTQYF.

This chain joins TRBV2 and TRBJ2-5, with 15 bases aligning to TRBD2. V shed 2 bases, J shed 5 bases, and the junction held 3 bases outside the gene matches. The CDR3 sequence is 16 residues long. Germline V CDR1 and CDR2: SNHLY, FYNNEI. Here the CDR3 reads CASSERTSGGDETQYF. CDR3 DNA: TGTGCCAGCAGTGAACGGACTAGCGGGGGGGATGAGACCCAGTACTTC.

This clone appeared a few times. V usage is TRBV12-3 or TRBV12-4 and J usage is TRBJ2-3, with D unclear. This CDR3 region has 13 residues. V gave up 1 base and J gave up 2 bases, with 4 bases separating them. CDR3 loop: CASSLGATDTQYF. CDR3 in DNA: TGTGCCAGCAGTTTAGGGGCCACAGATACGCAGTATTTT.

The chain recombines TRBV4-1 with TRBJ1-5, with TRBD1 matching 7 bases. The J segment lost 3 bases and the V segment lost 6 bases, leaving 2 bases of the junction unmatched. The CDR3 length is 13 residues. Looked up from germline, CDR1 is MGHRA and CDR2 is YSYEKL. DNA of the CDR3: TGCGCCAGCAGGGGACAGATCAATCAGCCCCAGCATTTT. Translated, it gives CASRGQINQPQHF.

The chain has TRBV2 and TRBJ2-5; no definite D call. Germline values: CDR1 SNHLY, CDR2 FYNNEI. V lost 7 bases and J lost 4, with 13 bases in between. CDR3 length equals 13 residues. CDR3 DNA sequence: TGTGCCAGCAAGGCAACCCGCGGAGAGACCCAGTACTTC. Protein product: CASKATRGETQYF.

In its sample, this clone was seen once. This chain connects TRBV2 to TRBJ1-6; possible D gene TRBD1, 6 bases. Deletions cut 3 bases from V and 5 bases from J, with 11 bases between. Germline V gives CDR1 SNHLY, CDR2 FYNNEI. This CDR3 comprises 15 residues. The CDR3 spells CASSDSRGDNSPLHF. CDR3 DNA: TGTGCCAGCAGTGACTCCAGGGGCGATAATTCACCCCTCCACTTT.

This chain uses TRBV6-6 with TRBJ1-6; the D is unclear. The CDR3 is 15 amino acids. Trimming took off 6 bases at V and 7 bases at J, with 16 bases between the two ends. Germline lookup yields CDR1 MNHNY and CDR2 SVGAGI (reference sequence). CDR3 amino acids: CASRNKDRENSPLHF. As DNA, the CDR3 is TGTGCCAGCAGGAACAAAGACCGGGAGAATTCACCCCTCCACTTT.

This rearrangement joins TRBV21-1 to TRBJ1-2; TRBD1, as called in the table, went unchecked against the DNA. TRBV21-1 is assigned pseudogene status. This CDR3 is built from 11 residues. CDR3 protein: CASKGHGGYTF. The CDR3 DNA reads TGTGCCAGCAAGGGGCATGGTGGCTACACCTTC.

The chain employs TRBV28 and TRBJ1-2; the match to TRBD1 covers 8 bases. Germline-derived CDR1 and CDR2 are MDHEN and SYDVKM. Trimming took 6 bases from V and 2 from J; bases not matched to a gene: 5. This CDR3 contains 14 residues. The CDR3 protein is CASRRDRPNYGYTF. The CDR3 DNA reads TGTGCCAGCAGGCGGGACAGGCCCAACTATGGCTACACCTTC.

This chain joins TRBV7-9 and TRBJ1-2, with TRBD1 matching 11 bases. This CDR3 is built from 13 residues. Germline CDR1 SEHNR, CDR2 FQNEAQ (reference sequence). V was clipped by 6 bases and J by 13 bases; unmatched bases: 10. The CDR3 here is CASSYRDRGLLTF. CDR3 nucleotides: TGTGCCAGCAGTTACCGGGACAGGGGGTTACTCACCTTC.

The chain links TRBV7-9 to TRBJ1-5; D is unresolved. The germline V and J ends were trimmed by 2 bases and 1 base, with 6 bases remaining between them. Germline lookup yields CDR1 SEHNR and CDR2 FQNEAQ (reference sequence). There are 14 residues in the CDR3. Written as DNA, the CDR3 is TGTGCCAGCAGCTTAACCCAGAGCAATCAGCCCCAGCATTTT. This codes for CASSLTQSNQPQHF.

The V and J genes are TRBV5-6 and TRBJ1-4, with 7 bases lining up with TRBD1. Trimming at V came to 4 bases and at J to 5 bases, leaving 5 bases not matched to a gene. Germline V gene lookup returns CDR1 SGHDT and CDR2 YYEEEE. This CDR3 region has 14 residues. CDR3 coding DNA: TGTGCCAGCAGCGCCGGGACAGCAAATGAAAAACTGTTTTTT. Translation: CASSAGTANEKLFF.